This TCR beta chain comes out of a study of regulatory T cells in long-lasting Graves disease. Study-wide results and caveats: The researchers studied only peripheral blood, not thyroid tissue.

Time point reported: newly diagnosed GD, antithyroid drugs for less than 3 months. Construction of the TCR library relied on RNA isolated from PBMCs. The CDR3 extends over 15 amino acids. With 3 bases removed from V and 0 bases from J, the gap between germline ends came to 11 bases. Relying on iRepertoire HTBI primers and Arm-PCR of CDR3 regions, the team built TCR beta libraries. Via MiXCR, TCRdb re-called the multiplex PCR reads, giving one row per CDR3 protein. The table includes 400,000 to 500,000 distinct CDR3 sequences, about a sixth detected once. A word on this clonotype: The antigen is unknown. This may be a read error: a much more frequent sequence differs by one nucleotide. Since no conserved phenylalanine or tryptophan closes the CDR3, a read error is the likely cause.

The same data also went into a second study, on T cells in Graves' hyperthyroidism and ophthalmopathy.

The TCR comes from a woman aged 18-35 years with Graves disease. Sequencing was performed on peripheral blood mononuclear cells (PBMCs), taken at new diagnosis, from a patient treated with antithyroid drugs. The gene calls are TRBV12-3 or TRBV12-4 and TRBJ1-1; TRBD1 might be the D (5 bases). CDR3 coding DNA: TGTGCCAGCAGTTTTGGCAGGGCCTTGAACACTGAAGCTTTCTCT. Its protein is CASSFGRALNTEAFS.